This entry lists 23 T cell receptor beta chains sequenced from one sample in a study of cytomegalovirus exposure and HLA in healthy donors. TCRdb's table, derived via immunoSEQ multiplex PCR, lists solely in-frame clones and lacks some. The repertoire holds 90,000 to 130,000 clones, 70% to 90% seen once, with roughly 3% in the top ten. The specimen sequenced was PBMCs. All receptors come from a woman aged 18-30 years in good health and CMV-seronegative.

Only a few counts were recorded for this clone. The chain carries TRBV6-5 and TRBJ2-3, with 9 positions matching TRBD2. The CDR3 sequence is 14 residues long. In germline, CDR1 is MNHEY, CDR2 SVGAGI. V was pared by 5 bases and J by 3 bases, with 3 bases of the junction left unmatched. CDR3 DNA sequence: TGTGCCAGCAGTCCGCTAGCGGGGACAGATACGCAGTATTTT. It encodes CASSPLAGTDTQYF.

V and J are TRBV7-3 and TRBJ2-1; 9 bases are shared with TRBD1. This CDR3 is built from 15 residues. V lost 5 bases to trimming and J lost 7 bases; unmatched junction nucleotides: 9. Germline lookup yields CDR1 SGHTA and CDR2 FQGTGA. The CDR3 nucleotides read TGTGCCAGCAGCGATCACCCGGGACAGGGTAATGAGCAGTTCTTC. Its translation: CASSDHPGQGNEQFF.

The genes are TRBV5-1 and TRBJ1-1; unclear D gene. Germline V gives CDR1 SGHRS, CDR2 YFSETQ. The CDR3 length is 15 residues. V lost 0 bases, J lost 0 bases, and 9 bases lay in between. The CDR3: CASSLAGSLNTEAFF. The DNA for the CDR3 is TGCGCCAGCAGCTTGGCCGGTTCTTTGAACACTGAAGCTTTCTTT.

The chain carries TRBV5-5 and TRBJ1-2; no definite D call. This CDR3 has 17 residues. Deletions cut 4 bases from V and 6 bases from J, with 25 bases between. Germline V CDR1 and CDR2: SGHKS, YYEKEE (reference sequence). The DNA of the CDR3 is TGTGCCAGCAGCATGAGGTTGGTTCAGGAGGTGGCGGATGGCTACACCTTC. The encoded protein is CASSMRLVQEVADGYTF.

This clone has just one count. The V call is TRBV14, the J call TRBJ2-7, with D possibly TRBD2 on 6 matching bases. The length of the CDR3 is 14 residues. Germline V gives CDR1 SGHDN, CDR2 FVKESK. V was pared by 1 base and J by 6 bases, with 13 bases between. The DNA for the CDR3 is TGTGCCAGCAGCCAAGTGGAGGGGCGAACCGAGCAGTACTTC. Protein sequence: CASSQVEGRTEQYF.

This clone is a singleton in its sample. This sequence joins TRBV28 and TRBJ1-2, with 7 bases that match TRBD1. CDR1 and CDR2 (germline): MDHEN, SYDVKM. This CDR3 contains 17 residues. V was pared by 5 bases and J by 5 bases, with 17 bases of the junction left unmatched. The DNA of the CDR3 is TGTGCCAGCAGTCCCACCGGACAGGAAAGGGGCTTTTATGGCTACACCTTC. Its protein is CASSPTGQERGFYGYTF.

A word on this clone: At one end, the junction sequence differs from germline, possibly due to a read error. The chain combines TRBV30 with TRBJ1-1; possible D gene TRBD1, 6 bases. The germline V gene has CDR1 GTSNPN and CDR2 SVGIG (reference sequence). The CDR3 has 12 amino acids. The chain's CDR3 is CAWDPKTGFASF. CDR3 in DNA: TGTGCCTGGGATCCGAAGACAGGCTTTGCCTCCTTT.

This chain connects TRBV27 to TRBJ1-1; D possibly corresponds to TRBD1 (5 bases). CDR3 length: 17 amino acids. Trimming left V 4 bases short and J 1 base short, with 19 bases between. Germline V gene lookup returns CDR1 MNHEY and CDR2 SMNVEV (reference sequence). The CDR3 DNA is TGTGCCAGCAGTTACACCGGGAGCAGGGAGAGGAACACTGAAGCTTTCTTT. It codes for CASSYTGSRERNTEAFF.

The CDR3 reads CASGLPYTGDYGYTF. In DNA form, the CDR3 reads TGTGCTAGTGGTTTGCCCTACACAGGGGACTATGGCTACACCTTC. The gene calls are TRBV12-5 and TRBJ1-2; 7 positions agree with TRBD1. V was pared by 2 bases and J by 3 bases, with 6 bases of the junction left unmatched. Germline V CDR1 and CDR2: LGHNT, FRNRAP. The CDR3 runs 15 residues.

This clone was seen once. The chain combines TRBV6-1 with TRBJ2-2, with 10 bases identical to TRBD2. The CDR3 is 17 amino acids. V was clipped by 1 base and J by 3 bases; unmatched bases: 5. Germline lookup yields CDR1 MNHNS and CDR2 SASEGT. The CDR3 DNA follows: TGTGCCAGCAGTGAAGTCTTTAGCGGGGGGTACACCGGGGAGCTGTTTTTT. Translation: CASSEVFSGGYTGELFF.

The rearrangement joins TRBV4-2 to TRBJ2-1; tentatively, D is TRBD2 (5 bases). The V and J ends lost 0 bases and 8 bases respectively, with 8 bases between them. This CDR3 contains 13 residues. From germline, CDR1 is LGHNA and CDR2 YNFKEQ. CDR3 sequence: CASSQERGDEQFF. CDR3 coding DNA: TGTGCCAGCAGCCAAGAACGGGGAGATGAGCAGTTCTTC.

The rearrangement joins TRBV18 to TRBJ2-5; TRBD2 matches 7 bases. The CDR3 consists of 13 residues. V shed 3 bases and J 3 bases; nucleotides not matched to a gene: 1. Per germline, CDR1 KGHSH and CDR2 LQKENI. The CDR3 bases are TGTGCCAGCTCACCTCTAGCGGAAGAGACCCAGTACTTC. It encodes CASSPLAEETQYF.

The CDR3, as DNA: TGTGCCAGCAGTGATTGGCCAATCAACACTGAAGCTTTCTTT. Translating gives CASSDWPINTEAFF. The genes are TRBV6-1 and TRBJ1-1; D ambiguous. Trimming stripped 3 bases from V and 2 bases from J, with 10 bases between. This CDR3 is built from 14 residues. Germline CDR1 reads MNHNS; CDR2 reads SASEGT.

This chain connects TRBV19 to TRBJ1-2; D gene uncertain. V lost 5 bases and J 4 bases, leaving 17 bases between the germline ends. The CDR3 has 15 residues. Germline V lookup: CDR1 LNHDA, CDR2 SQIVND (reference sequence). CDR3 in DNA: TGTGCCAGTAGTTTACGACCTTCGGGTGGCTATGGCTACACCTTC. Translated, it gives CASSLRPSGGYGYTF.

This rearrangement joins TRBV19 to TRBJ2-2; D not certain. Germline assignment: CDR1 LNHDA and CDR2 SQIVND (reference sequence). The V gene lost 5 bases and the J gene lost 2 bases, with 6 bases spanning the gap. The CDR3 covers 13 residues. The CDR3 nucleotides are TGTGCCAGTAGTCAGTTCAACACCGGGGAGCTGTTTTTT. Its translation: CASSQFNTGELFF. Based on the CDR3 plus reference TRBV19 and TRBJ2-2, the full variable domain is DGGITQSPKYLFRKEGQNVTLSCEQNLNHDAMYWYRQDPGQGLRLIYYSQIVNDFQKGDIAEGYSVSREKKESFPLTVTSAQKNPTAFYLCASSQFNTGELFFGEGSRLTVL.

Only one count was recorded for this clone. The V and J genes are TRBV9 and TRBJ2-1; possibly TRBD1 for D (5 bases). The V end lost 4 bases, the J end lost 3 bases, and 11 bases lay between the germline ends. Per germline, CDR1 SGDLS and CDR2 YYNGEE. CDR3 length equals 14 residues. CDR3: CASSQPTDYNEQFF. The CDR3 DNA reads TGTGCCAGCAGCCAACCGACAGACTACAATGAGCAGTTCTTC.

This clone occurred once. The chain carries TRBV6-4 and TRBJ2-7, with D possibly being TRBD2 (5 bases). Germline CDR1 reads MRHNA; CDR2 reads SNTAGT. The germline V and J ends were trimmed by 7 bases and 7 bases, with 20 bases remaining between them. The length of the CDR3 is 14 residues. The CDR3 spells CASIPWTEVGEQYF. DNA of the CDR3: TGTGCCAGCATTCCCTGGACGGAGGTGGGAGAGCAGTACTTC.

In DNA form, the CDR3 reads TGTGCCATCAGTGACCGGACAGATACCTACGAGCAGTACTTC. Its translation: CAISDRTDTYEQYF. V is TRBV10-3 and J is TRBJ2-7; perhaps TRBD1 as D (6 bases). Germline assignment: CDR1 ENHRY and CDR2 SYGVKD. Trimming cost V 3 bases and J 2 bases, with 11 bases left between them. There are 14 residues in the CDR3.

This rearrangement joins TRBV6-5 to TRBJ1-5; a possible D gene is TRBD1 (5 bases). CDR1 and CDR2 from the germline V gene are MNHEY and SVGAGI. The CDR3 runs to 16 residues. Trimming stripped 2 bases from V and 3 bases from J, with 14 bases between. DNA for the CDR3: TGTGCCAGCAGTTACCATGCGGGGCAGATCAATCAGCCCCAGCATTTT. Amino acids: CASSYHAGQINQPQHF.

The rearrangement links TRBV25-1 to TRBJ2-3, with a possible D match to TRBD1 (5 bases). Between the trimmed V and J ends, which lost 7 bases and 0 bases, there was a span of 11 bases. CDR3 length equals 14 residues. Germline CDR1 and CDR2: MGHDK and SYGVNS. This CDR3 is CASTGHYSTDTQYF. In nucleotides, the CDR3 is TGTGCCAGCACTGGACATTATAGCACAGATACGCAGTATTTT.

The CDR3 sequence: CASSLLSRGEKLFF. The CDR3 region has the DNA TGTGCCAGCAGCCTACTCTCAAGGGGGGAAAAACTGTTTTTT. This chain connects TRBV28 to TRBJ1-4; D is perhaps TRBD1 (6 bases). Deletions cut 6 bases from V and 8 bases from J, with 16 bases between. This CDR3 spans 14 amino acids. Germline V gene lookup returns CDR1 MDHEN and CDR2 SYDVKM. The full variable domain, in which reference TRBV28 and TRBJ1-4 provide the parts outside the CDR3, is DVKVTQSSRYLVKRTGEKVFLECVQDMDHENMFWYRQDPGLGLRLIYFSYDVKMKEKGDIPEGYSVSREKKERFSLILESASTNQTSMYLCASSLLSRGEKLFFGSGTQLSVL.

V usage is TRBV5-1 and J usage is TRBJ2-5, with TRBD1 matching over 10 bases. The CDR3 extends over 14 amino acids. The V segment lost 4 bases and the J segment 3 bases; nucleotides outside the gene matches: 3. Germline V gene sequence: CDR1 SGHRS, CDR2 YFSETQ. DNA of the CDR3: TGCGCCAGCAGCCCAGGACAGGGGGAAGAGACCCAGTACTTC. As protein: CASSPGQGEETQYF.

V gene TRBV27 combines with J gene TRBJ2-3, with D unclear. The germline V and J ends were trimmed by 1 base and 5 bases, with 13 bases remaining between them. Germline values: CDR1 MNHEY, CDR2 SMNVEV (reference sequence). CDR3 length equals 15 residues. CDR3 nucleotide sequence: TGTGCCAGCAGTTTATTGGGCACAGAAAGAGATACGCAGTATTTT. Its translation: CASSLLGTERDTQYF.